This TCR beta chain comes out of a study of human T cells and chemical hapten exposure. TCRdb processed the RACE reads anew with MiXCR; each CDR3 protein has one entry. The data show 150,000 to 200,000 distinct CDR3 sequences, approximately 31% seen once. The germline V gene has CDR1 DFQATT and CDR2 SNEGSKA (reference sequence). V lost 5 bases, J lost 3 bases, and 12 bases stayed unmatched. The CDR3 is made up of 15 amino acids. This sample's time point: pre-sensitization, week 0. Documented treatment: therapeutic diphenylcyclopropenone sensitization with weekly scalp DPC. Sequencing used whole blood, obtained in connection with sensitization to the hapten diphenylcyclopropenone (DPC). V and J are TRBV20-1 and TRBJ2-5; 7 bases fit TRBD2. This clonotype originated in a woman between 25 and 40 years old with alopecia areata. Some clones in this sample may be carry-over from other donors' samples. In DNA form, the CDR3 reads TGCAGTGCTGGGGAGGGTGCGCGGATCGAAGAGACCCAGTACTTC. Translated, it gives CSAGEGARIEETQYF.